What follows describes a single T cell receptor (beta chain). TCRdb keeps only in-frame clones here, not all; method: immunoSEQ multiplex PCR. The sample consists of 70,000 to 90,000 clones, roughly 85% of them appearing once. The data stem from a study of blood T cell repertoires in COVID-19. The V gene lost 1 base and the J gene lost 3 bases, with 12 bases spanning the gap. CDR1 is KGHDR and CDR2 is SFDVKD in the germline V gene. CDR3 length: 16 residues. The V gene is TRBV24-1, the J gene TRBJ2-1, with D possibly being TRBD1 (6 bases). The sequenced sample consisted of peripheral blood. The sequence was collected from a human donor in a cohort sampled during active COVID-19. The CDR3 nucleotides read TGTGCCACCAGTGATTTTCGGGCAGGGGACTACAATGAGCAGTTCTTC. This translates into CATSDFRAGDYNEQFF.